The clone carrying this T cell receptor (beta chain) was picked up many times. Its antigen remains unknown. Per germline, CDR1 MGHDK and CDR2 SYGVNS. V gave up 1 base and J gave up 7 bases, with 8 bases separating them. The CDR3 sequence is 14 residues long. The data were obtained in a study of T cell repertoires in cytomegalovirus infection. From the reads, TCRdb called clonotypes with MiXCR, one entry per CDR3 protein. Here the sample spans some 220,000 distinct CDR3 sequences, around 6.6% being singletons. Points from the study as a whole: CMV-specific HLA-C-restricted TCR beta clonotypes dominated the ex vivo response.

J is TRBJ1-6 and V is TRBV25-1; no reliable D call. The sample consisted of PBMCs. The receptor's source is a human donor in good health (CMV status not recorded). Some clones in this sample may be carry-over from other donors' samples. The CDR3 DNA reads TGTGCCAGCAGTGAATTTATGGGGAATTCACCCCTCCACTTT. Translation: CASSEFMGNSPLHF.